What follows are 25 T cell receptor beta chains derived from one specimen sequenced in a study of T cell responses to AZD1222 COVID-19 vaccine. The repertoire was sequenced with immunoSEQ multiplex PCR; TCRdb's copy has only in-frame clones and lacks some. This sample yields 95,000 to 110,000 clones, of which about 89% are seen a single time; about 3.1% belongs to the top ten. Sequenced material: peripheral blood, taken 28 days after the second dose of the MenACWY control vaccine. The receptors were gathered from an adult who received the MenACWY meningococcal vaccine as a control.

The CDR3 region is CASSLVRGPYEQYF. The CDR3 bases are TGTGCCAGCAGCTTAGTCCGGGGCCCCTACGAGCAGTACTTC. This chain joins TRBV11-2 and TRBJ2-7; D may correspond to TRBD1 or TRBD2 (5 bases each). V was shortened by 1 base and J by 2 bases, with 9 bases between the two germline ends. This CDR3 has 14 amino acids. CDR1 and CDR2 from the germline V gene are SGHAT and FQNNGV.

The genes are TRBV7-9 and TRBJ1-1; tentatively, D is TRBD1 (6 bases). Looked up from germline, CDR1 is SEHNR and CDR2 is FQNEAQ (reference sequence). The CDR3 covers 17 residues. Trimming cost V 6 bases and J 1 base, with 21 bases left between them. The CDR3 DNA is TGTGCCAGCAGGGCATGGAGGGCTGGGGGCGGGAACACTGAAGCTTTCTTT. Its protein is CASRAWRAGGGNTEAFF.

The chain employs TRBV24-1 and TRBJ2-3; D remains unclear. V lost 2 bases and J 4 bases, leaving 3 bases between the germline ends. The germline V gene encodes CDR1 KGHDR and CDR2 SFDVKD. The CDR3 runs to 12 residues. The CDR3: CATSDSPDTQYF. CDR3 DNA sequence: TGTGCCACCAGTGATTCTCCAGATACGCAGTATTTT.

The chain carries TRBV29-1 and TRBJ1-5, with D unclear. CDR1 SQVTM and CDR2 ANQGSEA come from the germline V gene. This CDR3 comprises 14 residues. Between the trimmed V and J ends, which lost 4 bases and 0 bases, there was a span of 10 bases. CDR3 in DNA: TGCAGCGTTGCGGAATACGGTAGCAATCAGCCCCAGCATTTT. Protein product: CSVAEYGSNQPQHF.

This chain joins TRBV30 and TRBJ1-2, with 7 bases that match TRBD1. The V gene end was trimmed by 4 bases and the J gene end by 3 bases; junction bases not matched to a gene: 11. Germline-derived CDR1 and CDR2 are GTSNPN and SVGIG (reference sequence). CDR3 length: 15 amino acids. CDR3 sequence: CAWTIDRVGDYGYTF. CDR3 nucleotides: TGTGCCTGGACAATAGACAGGGTCGGGGACTATGGCTACACCTTC.

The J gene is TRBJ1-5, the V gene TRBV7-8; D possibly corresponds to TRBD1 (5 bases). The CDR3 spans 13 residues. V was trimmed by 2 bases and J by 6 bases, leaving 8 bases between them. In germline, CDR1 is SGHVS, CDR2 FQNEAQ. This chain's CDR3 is CASSLSGGQPQHF. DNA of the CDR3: TGTGCCAGCAGCTTATCGGGGGGTCAGCCCCAGCATTTT.

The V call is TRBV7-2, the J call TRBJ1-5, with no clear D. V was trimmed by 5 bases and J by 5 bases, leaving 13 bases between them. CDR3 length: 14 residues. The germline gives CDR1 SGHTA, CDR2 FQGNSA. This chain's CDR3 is CASSLRGKYQPQHF. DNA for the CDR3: TGTGCCAGCAGCCTAAGAGGAAAATATCAGCCCCAGCATTTT.

The CDR3 coding sequence is TGTGCCAGCAGCTGGGACTGGAGCTCCTACAATGAGCAGTTCTTC. Protein: CASSWDWSSYNEQFF. V is TRBV5-6 and J is TRBJ2-1; weak D call: TRBD2 (6 bases). This CDR3 has 15 amino acids. V lost 3 bases, J lost 0 bases, and 10 bases lay in between. Germline CDR1 is SGHDT and CDR2 is YYEEEE.

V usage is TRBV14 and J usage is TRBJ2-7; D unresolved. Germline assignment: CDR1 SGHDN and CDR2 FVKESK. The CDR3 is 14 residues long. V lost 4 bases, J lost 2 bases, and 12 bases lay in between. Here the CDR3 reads CASSRRNTAYEQYF. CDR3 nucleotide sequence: TGTGCCAGCAGCCGAAGGAACACCGCCTACGAGCAGTACTTC.

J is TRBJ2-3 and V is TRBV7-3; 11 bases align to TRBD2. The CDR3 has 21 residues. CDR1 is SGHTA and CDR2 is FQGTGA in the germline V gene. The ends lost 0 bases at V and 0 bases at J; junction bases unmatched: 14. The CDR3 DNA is TGTGCCAGCAGCTTAACACAGTCCAGGACTAGCGGGCCTCTTAGCACAGATACGCAGTATTTT. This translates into CASSLTQSRTSGPLSTDTQYF.

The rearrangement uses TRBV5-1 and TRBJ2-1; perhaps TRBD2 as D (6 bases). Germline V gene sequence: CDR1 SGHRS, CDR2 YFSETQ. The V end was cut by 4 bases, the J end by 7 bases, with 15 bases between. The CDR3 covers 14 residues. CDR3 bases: TGCGCCAGCAGCCCATGGGGTGGGGGGAATGAGCAGTTCTTC. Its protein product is CASSPWGGGNEQFF.

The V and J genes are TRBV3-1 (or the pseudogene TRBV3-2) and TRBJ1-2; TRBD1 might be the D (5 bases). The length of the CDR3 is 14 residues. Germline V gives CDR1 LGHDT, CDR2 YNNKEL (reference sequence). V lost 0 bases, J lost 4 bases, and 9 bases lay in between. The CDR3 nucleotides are TGTGCCAGCAGCCAAGACACAGGAGCCTATGGCTACACCTTC. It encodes CASSQDTGAYGYTF.

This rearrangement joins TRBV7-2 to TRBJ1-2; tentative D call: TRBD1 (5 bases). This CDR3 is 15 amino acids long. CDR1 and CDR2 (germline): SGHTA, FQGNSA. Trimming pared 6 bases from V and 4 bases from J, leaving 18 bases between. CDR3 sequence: CASSQATARAYGYTF. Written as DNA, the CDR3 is TGTGCCAGCAGTCAGGCGACAGCGCGGGCCTATGGCTACACCTTC.

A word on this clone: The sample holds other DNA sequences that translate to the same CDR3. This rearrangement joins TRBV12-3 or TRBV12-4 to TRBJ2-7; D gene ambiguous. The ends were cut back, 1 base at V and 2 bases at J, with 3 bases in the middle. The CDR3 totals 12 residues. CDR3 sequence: CASSLGAYEQYF. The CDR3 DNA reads TGTGCCAGCAGTTTAGGAGCCTACGAGCAGTACTTC.

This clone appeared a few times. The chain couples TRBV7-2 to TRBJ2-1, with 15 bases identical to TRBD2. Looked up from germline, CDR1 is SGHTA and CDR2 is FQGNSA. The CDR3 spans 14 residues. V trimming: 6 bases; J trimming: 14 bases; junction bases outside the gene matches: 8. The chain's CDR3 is CASSAGLAGGSEFF. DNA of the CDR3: TGTGCCAGCAGTGCCGGACTAGCGGGGGGGTCGGAGTTCTTC. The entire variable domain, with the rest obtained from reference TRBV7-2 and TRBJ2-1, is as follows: GAGVSQSPSNKVTEKGKDVELRCDPISGHTALYWYRQSLGQGLEFLIYFQGNSAPDKSGLPSDRFSAERTGGSVSTLTIQRTQQEDSAVYLCASSAGLAGGSEFFGPGTRLTVL.

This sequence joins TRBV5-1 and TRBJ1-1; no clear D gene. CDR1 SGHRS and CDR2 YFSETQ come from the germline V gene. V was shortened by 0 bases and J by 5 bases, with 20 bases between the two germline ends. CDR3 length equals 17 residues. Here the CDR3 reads CASSLGQAPLRETEAFF. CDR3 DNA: TGCGCCAGCAGCTTGGGGCAGGCGCCCTTAAGAGAGACTGAAGCTTTCTTT.

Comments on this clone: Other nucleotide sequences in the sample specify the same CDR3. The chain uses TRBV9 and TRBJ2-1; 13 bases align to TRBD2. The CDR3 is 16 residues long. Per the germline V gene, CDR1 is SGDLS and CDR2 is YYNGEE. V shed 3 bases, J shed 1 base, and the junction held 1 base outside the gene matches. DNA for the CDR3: TGTGCCAGCAGCGGGGGACTAGCGGGGTCCTACAATGAGCAGTTCTTC. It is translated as CASSGGLAGSYNEQFF.

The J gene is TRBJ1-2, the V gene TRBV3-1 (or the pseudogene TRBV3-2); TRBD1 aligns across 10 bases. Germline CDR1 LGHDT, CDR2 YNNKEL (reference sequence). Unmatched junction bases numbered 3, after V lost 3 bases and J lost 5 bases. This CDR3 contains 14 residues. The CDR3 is CASSQGGQGYGYTF. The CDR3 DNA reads TGTGCCAGCAGCCAGGGGGGACAGGGGTATGGCTACACCTTC.

The CDR3 sequence is CASSLAGYRTGELFF. DNA for the CDR3: TGTGCCAGCAGCTTGGCAGGGTACCGGACCGGGGAGCTGTTTTTT. The rearrangement links TRBV5-5 to TRBJ2-2; the D gene is possibly TRBD1 (5 bases). The CDR3 runs 15 residues. The germline V and J ends were trimmed by 0 bases and 5 bases, with 11 bases remaining between them. The germline V gene has CDR1 SGHKS and CDR2 YYEKEE (reference sequence).

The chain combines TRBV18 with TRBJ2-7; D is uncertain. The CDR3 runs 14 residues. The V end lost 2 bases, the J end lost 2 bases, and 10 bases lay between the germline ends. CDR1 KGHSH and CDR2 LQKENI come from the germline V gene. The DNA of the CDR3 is TGTGCCAGCTCACCAACGGACCTCACCTACGAGCAGTACTTC. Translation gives CASSPTDLTYEQYF.

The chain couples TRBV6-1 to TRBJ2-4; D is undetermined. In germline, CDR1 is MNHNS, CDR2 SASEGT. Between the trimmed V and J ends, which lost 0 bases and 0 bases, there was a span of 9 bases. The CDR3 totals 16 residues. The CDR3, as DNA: TGTGCCAGCAGTGAAGCGGGGTGGACAGCCAAAAACATTCAGTACTTC. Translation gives CASSEAGWTAKNIQYF.

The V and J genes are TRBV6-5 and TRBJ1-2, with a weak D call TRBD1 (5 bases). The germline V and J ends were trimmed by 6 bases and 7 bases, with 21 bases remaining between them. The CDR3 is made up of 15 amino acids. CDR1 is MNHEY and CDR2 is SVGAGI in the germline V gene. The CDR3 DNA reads TGTGCCAGCAGCGTCACACCGGGGGACCGAGGTGGCTACACCTTC. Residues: CASSVTPGDRGGYTF.

In DNA, the CDR3 is TGTGCCTGGAGCCCCCCGTTTGCCGCTGAAGCTTTCTTT. It encodes CAWSPPFAAEAFF. This chain connects TRBV30 to TRBJ1-1; D remains unclear. CDR3 length: 13 amino acids. The germline V gene encodes CDR1 GTSNPN and CDR2 SVGIG (reference sequence). The V end was cut by 3 bases, the J end by 6 bases, with 14 bases between.

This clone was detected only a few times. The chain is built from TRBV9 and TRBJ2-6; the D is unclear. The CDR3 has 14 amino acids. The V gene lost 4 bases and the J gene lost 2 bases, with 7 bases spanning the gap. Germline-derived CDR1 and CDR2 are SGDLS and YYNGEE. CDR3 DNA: TGTGCCAGCAGCCCTCGGCCTGGGGCCAACGTCCTGACTTTC. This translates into CASSPRPGANVLTF.

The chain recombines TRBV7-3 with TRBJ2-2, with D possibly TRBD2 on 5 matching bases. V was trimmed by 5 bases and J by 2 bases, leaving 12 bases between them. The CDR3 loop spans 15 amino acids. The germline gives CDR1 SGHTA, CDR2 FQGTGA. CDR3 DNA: TGTGCCAGCAGCCCGAGGACGGGAAACACCGGGGAGCTGTTTTTT. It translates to CASSPRTGNTGELFF.